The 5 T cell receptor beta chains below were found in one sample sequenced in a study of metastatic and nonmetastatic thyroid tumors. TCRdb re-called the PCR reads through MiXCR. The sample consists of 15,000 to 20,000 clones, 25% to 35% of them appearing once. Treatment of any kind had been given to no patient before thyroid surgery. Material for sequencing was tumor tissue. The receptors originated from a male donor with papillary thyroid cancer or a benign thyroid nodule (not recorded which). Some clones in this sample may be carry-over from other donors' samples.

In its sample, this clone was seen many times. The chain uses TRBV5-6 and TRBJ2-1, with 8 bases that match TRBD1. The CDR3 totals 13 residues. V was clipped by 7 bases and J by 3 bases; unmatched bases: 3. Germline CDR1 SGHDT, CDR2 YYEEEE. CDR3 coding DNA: TGTGCCAGCCGGGACAGGAGCTACAATGAGCAGTTCTTC. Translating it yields CASRDRSYNEQFF.

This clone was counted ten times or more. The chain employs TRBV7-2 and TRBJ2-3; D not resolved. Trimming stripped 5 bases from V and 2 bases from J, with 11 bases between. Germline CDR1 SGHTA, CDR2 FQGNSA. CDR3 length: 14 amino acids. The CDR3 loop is CASSLLDLTDTQYF. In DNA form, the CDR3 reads TGTGCCAGCAGCCTGCTGGACCTCACAGATACGCAGTATTTT.

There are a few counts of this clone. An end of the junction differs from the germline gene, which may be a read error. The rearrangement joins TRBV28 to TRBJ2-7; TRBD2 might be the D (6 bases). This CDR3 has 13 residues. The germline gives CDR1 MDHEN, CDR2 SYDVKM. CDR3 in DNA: TGTGCCAGCAGTCCCGGGACTGACTACAAGCAGTACTTC. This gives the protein CASSPGTDYKQYF.

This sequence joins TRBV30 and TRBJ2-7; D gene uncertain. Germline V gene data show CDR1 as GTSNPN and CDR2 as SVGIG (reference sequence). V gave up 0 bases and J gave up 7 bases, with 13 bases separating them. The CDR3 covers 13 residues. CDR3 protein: CAWSVLPPQEQYF. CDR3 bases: TGTGCCTGGAGTGTACTCCCCCCACAGGAGCAGTACTTC.

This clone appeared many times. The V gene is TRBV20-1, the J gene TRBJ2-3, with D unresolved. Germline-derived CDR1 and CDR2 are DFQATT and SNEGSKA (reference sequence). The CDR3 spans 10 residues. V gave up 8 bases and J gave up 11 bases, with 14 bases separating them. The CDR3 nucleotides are TGCAGTACTGGGTCATTGGAGCAGTATTTT. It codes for CSTGSLEQYF.